The rows below give T cell receptor beta chains drawn from one sample of a study of blood T cells in healthy people across ages. TCRdb re-analysed the 5' RACE reads in MiXCR, keeping a single row per CDR3 protein. Among about 730,000 distinct CDR3 sequences, approximately 39% were seen once, and the ten largest hold under 25%. The sequenced material came from blood. These receptors were collected from a woman aged 60 to 75 in good health. The CDR3 runs from the conserved cysteine through the conserved F or W. Each record gives: J gene, D gene, clone size, V gene, CDR3 protein, CDR3 DNA. A D gene is named only where the DNA matches it firmly. Some rows have no size entry. The others give once, few or many, or a class for an expanded clone.

TRBJ2-3 TRBD2 . TRBV7-6 CASSFRGGAGLADTDTQYF TGTGCCAGCAGCTTCCGGGGGGGAGCGGGACTAGCGGACACAGATACGCAGTATTTT
TRBJ2-1 . few TRBV7-6 CASSLDGTAINEQFF TGTGCCAGCAGCTTAGACGGGACGGCCATCAATGAGCAGTTCTTC
TRBJ2-5 TRBD1 . TRBV3-1 CTSSQGSPGGWETQYF TGTACCAGCAGCCAAGGTAGCCCAGGGGGCTGGGAGACCCAGTACTTC
TRBJ2-2 TRBD2 . TRBV4-2 CASSQSAGETGELFF TGTGCCAGCAGCCAGTCAGCGGGAGAGACCGGGGAGCTGTTTTTT
TRBJ1-4 TRBD1 few TRBV15 CATSKATGREKLFF TGTGCCACCAGCAAAGCGACAGGGCGTGAAAAACTGTTTTTT
TRBJ1-2 . . TRBV18 CASSPGGDLANYGYTF TGTGCCAGCTCACCAGGAGGAGACTTAGCTAACTATGGCTACACCTTC
TRBJ1-6 . . TRBV12-3/TRBV12-4 CASSLWGAGSPLHF TGTGCCAGCTCTCTGTGGGGTGCGGGTTCACCCCTCCACTTT
TRBJ1-1 . . TRBV11-2 CASSLPTTNTEAFF TGTGCCAGCAGCTTACCAACTACAAACACTGAAGCTTTCTTT
TRBJ1-2 . . TRBV29-1 CSVGGRGDYGYTF TGCAGCGTTGGAGGGAGGGGTGACTATGGCTACACCTTC
TRBJ2-4 . . TRBV3-1 CASSQVTGPKNIQYF TGTGCCAGCAGCCAAGTCACAGGGCCCAAAAACATTCAGTACTTC
TRBJ2-7 . . TRBV29-1 CSVKEQWGETTYEQYF TGCAGCGTTAAAGAACAGTGGGGAGAAACGACCTACGAGCAGTACTTC
TRBJ1-2 TRBD1 . TRBV27 CASRPTGEWGYTF TGTGCCAGCAGACCGACAGGGGAATGGGGCTACACCTTC
TRBJ2-1 . few TRBV27 CASSPRAVRAGEQFF TGTGCCAGCAGTCCCAGGGCCGTGAGGGCGGGTGAGCAGTTCTTC
TRBJ2-3 TRBD2 . TRBV5-6 CASSTREASFTDTQYF TGTGCCAGCAGCACTCGGGAGGCTTCGTTCACAGATACGCAGTATTTT
TRBJ1-2 . few TRBV29-1 CSVEELNYGYTF TGCAGCGTCGAGGAACTTAACTATGGCTACACCTTT
TRBJ2-1 TRBD2 . TRBV11-3 CASGREGRYNEQFF TGTGCCAGCGGTCGGGAGGGTCGATACAATGAGCAGTTCTTC
TRBJ2-1 . many TRBV7-9 CASSLGDKGAYNEQFF TGTGCCAGCAGCTTAGGGGACAAGGGGGCCTACAATGAGCAGTTCTTC
TRBJ2-7 . . TRBV21-1 CASSKATSRNNEQYF TGTGCCAGCAGCAAGGCGACTAGCCGAAACAATGAGCAGTACTTC
TRBJ1-1 TRBD1 once TRBV6-1 CASSERSGGTEAFF TGTGCCAGCAGTGAAAGGTCAGGGGGAACTGAAGCTTTCTTT
TRBJ2-1 TRBD1 . TRBV6-2/TRBV6-3 CASSNRGMGDRARNEQFF TGTGCCAGCAGCAATCGGGGTATGGGGGACAGGGCTCGCAATGAGCAGTTCTTC
TRBJ2-7 . . TRBV19 CASSMGEGYEQYF TGTGCCAGTAGTATGGGAGAGGGCTACGAGCAGTACTTC
TRBJ2-5 . few TRBV21-1 CASSNEGYQETQYF TGTGCCAGCAGCAATGAGGGTTACCAAGAGACCCAGTACTTC
TRBJ2-2 TRBD1 . TRBV7-2 CASSRQGADTGELFF TGTGCCAGCAGCCGACAGGGCGCTGACACCGGGGAGCTGTTTTTT
TRBJ2-7 TRBD2 many TRBV7-2 CASSPGEGYEQYF TGTGCCAGCAGCCCCGGGGAGGGCTACGAGCAGTACTTC
TRBJ2-1 . . TRBV7-3 CASSLNPRAVSYTEQFF TGTGCCAGCAGCTTAAATCCTAGAGCGGTCTCCTACACTGAGCAGTTCTTC
TRBJ1-6 . few TRBV28 CASKGGVSPLHF TGTGCCAGCAAGGGGGGGGTTTCACCCCTCCACTTT
TRBJ1-1 . . TRBV20-1 CSARRDSSDTEAFF TGCAGTGCTAGACGAGACAGTTCCGACACTGAAGCTTTCTTT
TRBJ2-5 . . TRBV6-6 CASSPTQGAGETQYF TGTGCCAGCAGTCCCACACAGGGCGCCGGCGAGACCCAGTACTTC
TRBJ2-3 . . TRBV6-1 CASSEVGGNTDTQYF TGTGCCAGCAGTGAAGTAGGAGGGAACACAGATACGCAGTATTTT
TRBJ2-7 . few TRBV28 CASEFSGIYEQYF TGTGCCAGTGAGTTTAGCGGTATTTACGAGCAGTACTTC
TRBJ2-5 . once TRBV30 CAWSSGSWETQYF TGTGCCTGGAGTTCAGGGTCATGGGAGACCCAGTACTTC
TRBJ2-1 . . TRBV3-1 CASSQHGAGRQCEQFF TGTGCCAGCAGCCAACATGGGGCGGGTAGACAATGTGAGCAGTTCTTC
TRBJ2-3 TRBD2 . TRBV20-1 CSARILAGSTDTQYF TGCAGTGCTAGAATCCTAGCGGGAAGCACAGATACGCAGTATTTT
TRBJ2-3 TRBD2 . TRBV11-3 CASSLGAETSGTDTQYF TGTGCCAGCAGCTTAGGGGCGGAGACTAGCGGCACAGATACGCAGTATTTT
TRBJ2-7 . . TRBV12-3/TRBV12-4 CASSYSASTYEQYF TGTGCCAGCAGTTATTCGGCCTCGACCTACGAGCAGTACTTC
TRBJ1-1 TRBD1 . TRBV7-6 CASSSRPGTGKWGTEAFF TGTGCCAGCAGCTCGCGTCCCGGGACAGGGAAATGGGGCACTGAAGCTTTCTTT
TRBJ2-7 . . TRBV7-2 CASSLARTATSYEQYF TGTGCCAGCAGCTTAGCCAGGACCGCGACTTCCTACGAGCAGTACTTC
TRBJ2-5 TRBD2 once TRBV2 CASSRFVGGQETQYF TGTGCCAGCAGTCGGTTCGTGGGGGGGCAAGAGACCCAGTACTTC
TRBJ2-7 TRBD1 few TRBV20-1 CSARARGTGVDYEQYF TGCAGTGCTAGAGCTCGTGGGACAGGAGTAGACTACGAGCAGTACTTC
TRBJ1-1 . . TRBV20-1 CSVGTLEPSYTEAFF TGCAGTGTGGGGACCTTAGAGCCTTCGTACACTGAAGCTTTCTTT
TRBJ2-3 TRBD2 . TRBV7-6 CASSSMTSGPTDTQYF TGTGCCAGCAGCTCTATGACTAGCGGACCCACAGATACGCAGTATTTT
TRBJ2-7 . . TRBV28 CASTSHPGEQYF TGTGCCAGCACCTCCCACCCGGGGGAGCAGTACTTC
TRBJ2-1 . many TRBV4-3 CASSRLVDSYNEQFF TGCGCCAGCAGCCGATTAGTAGACTCCTACAATGAGCAGTTCTTC
TRBJ2-7 TRBD1 . TRBV20-1 CSATRDRGSYEQYF TGCAGTGCTACTCGGGACAGGGGATCCTACGAGCAGTACTTC
TRBJ2-2 TRBD1 . TRBV4-3 CASSQDRGRNTGELFF TGCGCCAGCAGCCAAGATAGGGGGCGAAACACCGGGGAGCTGTTTTTT
TRBJ2-3 . . TRBV10-3 CAISATDTQYF TGTGCCATCAGTGCTACAGATACGCAGTATTTT
TRBJ2-1 TRBD2 . TRBV29-1 CSVETSGRSHEQFF TGCAGCGTTGAGACTAGCGGGAGAAGCCATGAGCAGTTCTTC
TRBJ1-1 TRBD1 once TRBV9 CACSVGQGGTEAFF TGTGCCTGCAGCGTTGGACAGGGCGGAACTGAAGCTTTCTTT
TRBJ1-2 . few TRBV29-1 CSVGEGGLLYGYTF TGCAGCGTGGGGGAAGGGGGTCTTCTCTATGGCTACACCTTC
TRBJ2-5 . few TRBV2 CASSEGQGEETQYF TGTGCCAGCAGTGAGGGACAAGGGGAAGAGACCCAGTACTTC
TRBJ2-5 TRBD2 few TRBV28 CASSFETSGDPGETQYF TGTGCCAGCAGTTTTGAGACTAGCGGGGACCCGGGGGAGACCCAGTACTTC
TRBJ2-7 . few TRBV9 CASSVLGSSHYEQYF TGTGCCAGCAGCGTGTTGGGGAGTTCTCACTACGAGCAGTACTTC